The 2 T cell receptor beta chains presented below share a single source sample, sequenced in a study of T cell changes during pregnancy in multiple sclerosis. TCRdb's copy holds only in-frame clones and misses some; the assay was immunoSEQ multiplex PCR. This repertoire shows 90,000 to 150,000 clones, 80% to 95% found once; its top ten account for under 7%. The sample here was peripheral blood, taken before pregnancy. The receptors originated from a female donor with multiple sclerosis, enrolled in a pregnancy study.

The CDR3 region is CASSPRQGEEKLFF. CDR3 DNA: TGTGCCAGCAGCCCCCGGCAGGGGGAAGAAAAACTGTTTTTT. The chain uses TRBV9 and TRBJ1-4, with 7 positions matching TRBD1. V was clipped by 4 bases and J by 8 bases; unmatched bases: 8. From germline, CDR1 is SGDLS and CDR2 YYNGEE. CDR3 length: 14 residues.

The gene calls are TRBV2 and TRBJ1-1; D is uncertain. Germline CDR1 and CDR2: SNHLY and FYNNEI. V was trimmed by 4 bases and J by 8 bases, leaving 14 bases between them. The CDR3 has 13 amino acids. CDR3 region: CASSGLRSMEAFF. The CDR3 DNA reads TGTGCCAGCAGTGGGCTGCGGTCGATGGAAGCTTTCTTT.